This T cell receptor (beta chain) was sequenced during a study of radiotherapy plus CTLA-4 blockade in lung cancer. At the level of the study: Objective responses were seen in about a sixth of patients, disease control in around 31%. Findings of the study overall: Expansion of tumor-derived TCR clones was observed in blood after radiotherapy plus ipilimumab. Per reports, early blood T cell clone dynamics, plus interferon-beta, forecast response most strongly.

Produced via immunoSEQ multiplex PCR; TCRdb's table is partial and in-frame only. The table lists about 46,000 clones, around 79% of them singletons. In the case of this clone: Its matching antigen is unknown.

The CDR3 is 15 residues long. J gave up 2 bases and V 4 bases, and 6 bases lay outside the gene matches. The V gene's germline CDR1 is SGHTA and CDR2 FQGNSA. Chemo-refractory metastatic non-small-cell lung cancer patients received focal radiation with ipilimumab CTLA-4 blockade. Material: peripheral blood, obtained from a patient treated with radiotherapy plus ipilimumab. This TCR came from a human donor with non-small cell lung cancer whose response to radiotherapy plus ipilimumab could not be evaluated. The chain joins TRBV7-2 to TRBJ1-2; 8 bases align to TRBD1. The DNA for the CDR3 is TGTGCCAGCAGCTCCCCCGGACAGGGAAACTATGGCTACACCTTC. This gives the protein CASSSPGQGNYGYTF.